This TCR beta chain comes out of a study of early T cells in non-severe SARS-CoV-2 infection. Study at large: From unsorted whole blood, bulk RNA was sequenced, and the chains remained unpaired.

General study findings and limits: Missing private and CD4 specificities, VDJdb matching favored anti-spike CD8 responses.

V was pared by 1 base and J by 4 bases, with 12 bases of the junction left unmatched. There are 17 residues in the CDR3. Germline CDR1 and CDR2: LGHNA and YSLEER. TCRdb called the 5' RACE reads again in MiXCR, with one record for every CDR3 protein. The sample has tens of thousands of distinct CDR3 sequences; about 4.6% are singletons. This clonotype was counted many times. Its matching antigen is unknown. The chain uses TRBV4-3 and TRBJ2-5, with 7 bases identical to TRBD1. The specimen sequenced was whole blood. This receptor was obtained from an adult who was a healthcare worker with PCR-confirmed SARS-CoV-2 infection or an uninfected control (not recorded which). The CDR3 is CASSQAWPGGVRETQYF. The CDR3 nucleotides read TGCGCCAGCAGCCAAGCATGGCCAGGGGGTGTTCGAGAGACCCAGTACTTC.